This T cell receptor (beta chain) was obtained from a study of blood T cell repertoires in COVID-19 (dated by TCRdb to 2019 to 2021). Regarding the research as a whole: The collaborator samples originated in the United States, Italy and Spain and spanned the acute and convalescent phases of COVID-19. The material from the prospective study consisted of cDNA or gDNA derived from T cells, B-cell-depleted T cells, or PBMCs. The dataset comprised deeply sampled blood TCRbeta repertoires from subjects exposed to, actively infected with, or recovered from COVID-19. The repertoires were released in a freely available public database meant as a resource for research on the immune response to SARS-CoV-2. Samples came from the ongoing ImmuneRACE study (first 160 participants) plus 1,254 subjects from 6 global collaborators. A de-identified subject ID, COVID-19 status, age in years and sex were almost always included in the sample metadata. Where available, HLA class I and class II types were taken from metadata supplied by the sample provider and were not determined by assay-based typing.

Remarks on this clone: Its cognate antigen has yet to be identified. No base quality information exists; no much larger clone differs at one position.

Collaborating institutions collected whole blood in K2EDTA tubes following their own protocols. For TCRbeta analysis, collaborators shipped samples in one of three forms: frozen whole blood, isolated PBMCs, or DNA extracted from either of those sample types. The immunoSEQ Assay, a bias-controlled multiplex PCR, was used to amplify TCRbeta CDR3 regions from genomic DNA. The study's own analysis went as follows. Within the assay, amplification of reference gene primers was used to estimate how many nucleated cells each sample contained. Sequence reads were collapsed and filtered to measure the absolute abundance of every unique TCRbeta CDR3 rearrangement. For each sample, productive Simpson clonality was calculated as the square root of Simpson's diversity index across productive rearrangements. TCRdb mirrors the immuneACCESS table, restricted to in-frame sequences. Some clones are absent from its copies; in checked studies, under half trace to an unresolved V gene, and the reason for the others is unknown. V, J and clone size reflect that table, while D and trimming were determined from the DNA. Counted in this sample were about 400,000 clones; around 84% of them appeared once. The ten largest clones capture over 2.5% of the sample.

The CDR3 spans 16 residues, from the cysteine through the phenylalanine. The only DNA kept is the CDR3, 48 bases in frame from the first base. CDR1 SGHAT and CDR2 FQNNGV were looked up in the germline V gene. Trimming accounts for 5 bases at V and 4 bases at J, while the number of junction bases matched to no gene is 8. General conclusions and limits of the study: The amount of clinical and demographic metadata varied by source and participant and was provided uncurated.

The sequence joins TRBV11-2 to TRBJ1-6; TRBD1 agrees with 7 junctional bases. This clonotype was obtained from a human donor in a cohort sampled during active COVID-19. Sequenced: peripheral blood. The sequenced DNA: TGTGCCAGCAGCCGTACAGGGGATCTGTATAATTCACCCCTCCACTTT. This yields the protein CASSRTGDLYNSPLHF.